These 22 T cell receptor beta chains came from one sample sequenced in a study of Tregs in tolerant kidney transplant recipients. Sequenced by immunoSEQ multiplex PCR; TCRdb stores in-frame clones only, minus some. The table lists 75,000 to 80,000 clones, about 91% of them singletons, with approximately 0.37% in the top ten. The material was Tregs from blood, obtained before the transplant. These receptors were obtained from a human donor who received a combined kidney and bone marrow transplant.

The J gene is TRBJ1-1, the V gene TRBV19; D is perhaps TRBD1 (5 bases). Germline V lookup: CDR1 LNHDA, CDR2 SQIVND (reference sequence). CDR3 length equals 14 residues. V lost 3 bases, J lost 3 bases, and 11 bases lay in between. The CDR3 DNA reads TGTGCCAGTAGTATGGGGACGGGGTACACTGAAGCTTTCTTT. Its protein is CASSMGTGYTEAFF.

This rearrangement joins TRBV5-8 to TRBJ2-2; D remains ambiguous. Germline V gene sequence: CDR1 SGHTS, CDR2 YDEGEE. This CDR3 region has 15 residues. Between the trimmed V and J ends, which lost 0 bases and 4 bases, there was a span of 10 bases. CDR3 nucleotide sequence: TGTGCCAGCAGCTTGGCCTTAATGGGCACCGGGGAGCTGTTTTTT. Its protein product is CASSLALMGTGELFF.

The CDR3 protein is CSVRPGTHIQETQYF. CDR3 DNA: TGCAGCGTGCGTCCGGGGACGCATATTCAAGAGACCCAGTACTTC. The chain combines TRBV29-1 with TRBJ2-5; tentatively, D is TRBD1 or TRBD2 (5 bases each). Trimming cost V 6 bases and J 2 bases, with 19 bases left between them. The CDR3 has 15 amino acids. The germline V gene encodes CDR1 SQVTM and CDR2 ANQGSEA.

V is TRBV6-1 and J is TRBJ2-3; D is ambiguous. V was trimmed by 4 bases and J by 1 base, leaving 12 bases between them. From germline, CDR1 is MNHNS and CDR2 SASEGT. The CDR3 is 15 amino acids. As DNA, the CDR3 is TGTGCCAGCAGTGTGAAGACTCTCGGCACAGATACGCAGTATTTT. Protein: CASSVKTLGTDTQYF.

The chain joins TRBV15 to TRBJ2-5; D possibly corresponds to TRBD2 (5 bases). Germline lookup yields CDR1 LNHNV and CDR2 YYDKDF (reference sequence). The CDR3 totals 13 residues. The V and J ends lost 0 bases and 9 bases respectively, with 11 bases between them. CDR3 residues: CATSRDHEGPQYF. CDR3 DNA sequence: TGTGCCACCAGCAGAGATCACGAGGGTCCCCAGTACTTC.

The rearrangement uses TRBV6-4 and TRBJ2-1; D ambiguous. Looked up from germline, CDR1 is MRHNA and CDR2 is SNTAGT. V lost 0 bases and J lost 0, with 9 bases in between. The CDR3 is 16 amino acids. The CDR3 reads CASSDSWGSSYNEQFF. DNA for the CDR3: TGTGCCAGCAGTGACTCGTGGGGAAGCTCCTACAATGAGCAGTTCTTC.

The chain joins TRBV7-8 to TRBJ1-2; no reliable D call. Trimming took off 1 base at V and 5 bases at J, with 14 bases between the two ends. This CDR3 is built from 15 residues. Germline V gene lookup returns CDR1 SGHVS and CDR2 FQNEAQ. The CDR3 DNA reads TGTGCCAGCAGCTTAGGAGGCGGGGTGATGTATGGCTACACCTTC. It codes for CASSLGGGVMYGYTF. Full variable domain (missing parts from reference TRBV7-8 and TRBJ1-2): GAGVSQSPRYKVAKRGQDVALRCDPISGHVSLFWYQQALGQGPEFLTYFQNEAQLDKSGLPSDRFFAERPEGSVSTLKIQRTQQEDSAVYLCASSLGGGVMYGYTFGSGTRLTVV.

Only one count was recorded for this clone. The chain recombines TRBV27 with TRBJ2-7; 14 bases align to TRBD2. Germline values: CDR1 MNHEY, CDR2 SMNVEV (reference sequence). V shed 3 bases and J 4 bases; nucleotides not matched to a gene: 8. CDR3 length: 17 residues. The CDR3 loop reads CASSFLPRLAGGYEQYF. In DNA, the CDR3 is TGTGCCAGCAGTTTCCTCCCCCGACTAGCGGGAGGGTACGAGCAGTACTTC.

The chain employs TRBV10-3 and TRBJ2-5, with no clear D. Trimming took off 5 bases at V and 1 base at J, with 11 bases between the two ends. The CDR3 runs to 14 residues. The germline CDR1 and CDR2 sequences are ENHRY and SYGVKD. The CDR3 coding sequence is TGTGCCATCAGTTCGGCAGGCCCCCAAGAGACCCAGTACTTC. Translated: CAISSAGPQETQYF.

There are a few counts of this clone. The chain recombines TRBV2 with TRBJ2-7, with 7 bases that match TRBD1. This CDR3 contains 14 residues. Trimming cost V 4 bases and J 0 bases; bases outside gene matches: 3. Germline V gene lookup returns CDR1 SNHLY and CDR2 FYNNEI. The CDR3 nucleotides read TGTGCCAGCAGTGTTAGGACAGGCTCCTACGAGCAGTACTTC. This codes for CASSVRTGSYEQYF. Full variable domain (remainder filled in from reference TRBV2 and TRBJ2-7): EPEVTQTPSHQVTQMGQEVILRCVPISNHLYFYWYRQILGQKVEFLVSFYNNEISEKSEIFDDQFSVERPDGSNFTLKIRSTKLEDSAMYFCASSVRTGSYEQYFGPGTRLTVT.

The chain combines TRBV6-6 with TRBJ2-3, with a possible D match to TRBD1 (6 bases). Germline lookup yields CDR1 MNHNY and CDR2 SVGAGI (reference sequence). This CDR3 has 15 residues. The V end lost 0 bases, the J end lost 0 bases, and 7 bases lay between the germline ends. The CDR3 DNA follows: TGTGCCAGCAGTTACTCGGACAGTAGCACAGATACGCAGTATTTT. Encoded protein: CASSYSDSSTDTQYF.

This rearrangement joins TRBV28 to TRBJ2-1; 9 bases align to TRBD2. Trimming removed 5 bases from V and 3 bases from J; junction bases left unmatched: 5. The CDR3 runs 15 residues. The germline CDR1 and CDR2 sequences are MDHEN and SYDVKM. Here the CDR3 reads CASSKGLALYNEQFF. The CDR3 nucleotides are TGTGCCAGCAGTAAGGGACTAGCCCTCTACAATGAGCAGTTCTTC.

This clone was detected only a few times. The V and J genes are TRBV7-9 and TRBJ2-3, with 11 bases lining up with TRBD2. V lost 3 bases, J lost 8 bases, and 1 base stayed unmatched. Germline V gene data show CDR1 as SEHNR and CDR2 as FQNEAQ (reference sequence). The CDR3 spans 13 residues. The CDR3 reads CASSFGTSGTQYF. For the CDR3, the DNA is TGTGCCAGCAGCTTTGGGACTAGCGGTACGCAGTATTTT.

CDR3 nucleotides: TGTGCCAGCAGCCCGCCCAGGGGCGCGAACTATGGCTACACCTTC. It yields the protein CASSPPRGANYGYTF. The gene calls are TRBV7-8 and TRBJ1-2, with D perhaps TRBD1 (6 bases). This CDR3 is 15 amino acids long. Trimming removed 5 bases from V and 2 bases from J, with 15 bases in between. CDR1 is SGHVS and CDR2 is FQNEAQ in the germline V gene.

The CDR3 DNA reads as TGTGCCAGCAGCCAATCCCTAGCGGGATGGGAGACCCAGTACTTC. Amino acid sequence: CASSQSLAGWETQYF. V and J are TRBV28 and TRBJ2-5; TRBD2 agrees at 9 bases. The CDR3 contains 15 residues. Germline CDR1 and CDR2: MDHEN and SYDVKM. V lost 6 bases and J lost 5; bases outside the gene matches: 10.

The chain joins TRBV7-2 to TRBJ2-1, with D perhaps TRBD2 (6 bases). The CDR3 is 15 amino acids. V was clipped by 2 bases and J by 7 bases, with 15 bases between them. The germline V gene encodes CDR1 SGHTA and CDR2 FQGNSA. The CDR3 DNA reads as TGTGCCAGCAGCTTAAAGGGCGGGATCTGGAATGAGCAGTTCTTC. The encoded protein is CASSLKGGIWNEQFF.

This clone has only a few counts. This chain links TRBV6-1 with TRBJ2-4, with a weak D call TRBD2 (5 bases). Germline V gives CDR1 MNHNS, CDR2 SASEGT. CDR3 size: 12 residues. The germline V and J ends were trimmed by 6 bases and 8 bases, with 11 bases remaining between them. CDR3 protein: CASSPDGDIQYF. The DNA of the CDR3 is TGTGCCAGCAGCCCGGACGGGGACATTCAGTACTTC.

The V and J genes are TRBV19 and TRBJ1-4; no clear D gene. Trimming took off 7 bases at V and 0 bases at J, with 9 bases between the two ends. The germline V gene encodes CDR1 LNHDA and CDR2 SQIVND (reference sequence). The CDR3 has 14 residues. The CDR3 loop reads CASTSDATNEKLFF. The CDR3 coding sequence is TGTGCCAGTACCTCAGATGCAACTAATGAAAAACTGTTTTTT. Filled out from reference TRBV19 and TRBJ1-4, the complete variable domain reads DGGITQSPKYLFRKEGQNVTLSCEQNLNHDAMYWYRQDPGQGLRLIYYSQIVNDFQKGDIAEGYSVSREKKESFPLTVTSAQKNPTAFYLCASTSDATNEKLFFGSGTQLSVL.

This rearrangement joins TRBV28 to TRBJ2-7; tentative D call: TRBD2 (6 bases). Germline CDR1 MDHEN, CDR2 SYDVKM. The CDR3 runs 13 residues. Trimming shortened V by 3 bases and J by 3 bases, and 9 bases separated the two germline ends. Here the CDR3 DNA reads TGTGCCAGCAGTTTTGGAGGGATCTACGAGCAGTACTTC. Protein: CASSFGGIYEQYF. The whole variable domain, filled in from reference TRBV28 and TRBJ2-7, reads DVKVTQSSRYLVKRTGEKVFLECVQDMDHENMFWYRQDPGLGLRLIYFSYDVKMKEKGDIPEGYSVSREKKERFSLILESASTNQTSMYLCASSFGGIYEQYFGPGTRLTVT.

The V call is TRBV5-4, the J call TRBJ2-1, with 11 bases fitting TRBD2. The CDR3 has 15 residues. The germline V gene has CDR1 SGHNT and CDR2 YYREEE (reference sequence). V lost 4 bases, J lost 6 bases, and 6 bases stayed unmatched. CDR3 sequence (DNA): TGTGCCAGCAGCGGACGACTAGCGGGACTCAATGAGCAGTTCTTC. Translating gives CASSGRLAGLNEQFF. The variable domain in full, with the rest retrieved from reference TRBV5-4 and TRBJ2-1, is ETGVTQSPTHLIKTRGQQVTLRCSSQSGHNTVSWYQQALGQGPQFIFQYYREEENGRGNFPPRFSGLQFPNYSSELNVNALELDDSALYLCASSGRLAGLNEQFFGPGTRLTVL.

The chain links TRBV5-1 to TRBJ1-1; no clear D. The V gene's germline CDR1 is SGHRS and CDR2 YFSETQ. The CDR3 sequence is 13 residues long. Trimming took 2 bases from V and 4 from J, leaving 9 bases between them. CDR3 region: CASSFGFATEAFF. CDR3 DNA sequence: TGCGCCAGCAGCTTCGGGTTCGCCACTGAAGCTTTCTTT. The full variable domain, its missing parts supplied by reference TRBV5-1 and TRBJ1-1, is KAGVTQTPRYLIKTRGQQVTLSCSPISGHRSVSWYQQTPGQGLQFLFEYFSETQRNKGNFPGRFSGRQFSNSRSEMNVSTLELGDSALYLCASSFGFATEAFFGQGTRLTVV.

The rearrangement uses TRBV30 and TRBJ2-1, with a tentative D call TRBD2 (5 bases). V was cut by 2 bases and J by 6 bases, with 20 bases left in between. CDR1 and CDR2 (germline): GTSNPN, SVGIG (reference sequence). The CDR3 spans 16 residues. CDR3 nucleotides: TGTGCCTGGAGTCTCTGGGCGGGTACGAAGGGCAATGAGCAGTTCTTC. Encoded protein: CAWSLWAGTKGNEQFF.